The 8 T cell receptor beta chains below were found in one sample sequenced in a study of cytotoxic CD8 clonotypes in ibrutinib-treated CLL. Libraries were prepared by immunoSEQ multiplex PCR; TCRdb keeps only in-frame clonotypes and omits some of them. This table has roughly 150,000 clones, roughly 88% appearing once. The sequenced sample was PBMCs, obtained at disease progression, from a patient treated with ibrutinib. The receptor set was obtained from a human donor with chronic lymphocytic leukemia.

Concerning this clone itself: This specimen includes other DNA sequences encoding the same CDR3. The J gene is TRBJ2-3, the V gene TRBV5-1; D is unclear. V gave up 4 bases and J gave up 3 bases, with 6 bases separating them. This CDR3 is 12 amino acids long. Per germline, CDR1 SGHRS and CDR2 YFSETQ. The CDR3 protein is CASSQSTDTQYF. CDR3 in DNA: TGCGCCAGCAGCCAGTCAACAGATACGCAGTATTTT.

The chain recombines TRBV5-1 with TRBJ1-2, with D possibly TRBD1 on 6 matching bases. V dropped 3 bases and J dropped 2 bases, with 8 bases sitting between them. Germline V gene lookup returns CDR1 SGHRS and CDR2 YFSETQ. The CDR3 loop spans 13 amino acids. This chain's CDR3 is CASSSTGNYGYTF. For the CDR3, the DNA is TGCGCCAGCAGCTCAACAGGGAACTATGGCTACACCTTC.

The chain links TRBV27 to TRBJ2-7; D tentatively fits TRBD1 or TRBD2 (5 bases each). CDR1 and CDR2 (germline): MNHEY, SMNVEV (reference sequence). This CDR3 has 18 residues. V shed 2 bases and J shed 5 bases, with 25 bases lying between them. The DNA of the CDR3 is TGTGCCAGCAGTTTAATGGCAGGGATAAACGTGGTGGGACACGAGCAGTACTTC. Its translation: CASSLMAGINVVGHEQYF.

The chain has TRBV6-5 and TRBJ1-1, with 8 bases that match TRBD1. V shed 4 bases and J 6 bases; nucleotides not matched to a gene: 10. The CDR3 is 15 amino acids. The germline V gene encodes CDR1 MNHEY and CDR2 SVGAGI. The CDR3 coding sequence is TGTGCCAGCAGTTTAAGACGACAGGGGACTTCTGAAGCTTTCTTT. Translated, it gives CASSLRRQGTSEAFF.

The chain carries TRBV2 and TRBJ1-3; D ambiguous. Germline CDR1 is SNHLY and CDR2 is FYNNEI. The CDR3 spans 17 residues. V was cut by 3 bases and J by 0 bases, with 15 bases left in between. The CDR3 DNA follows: TGTGCCAGCAGTGACCTCTTAGGACGGCTCTCTGGAAACACCATATATTTT. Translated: CASSDLLGRLSGNTIYF.

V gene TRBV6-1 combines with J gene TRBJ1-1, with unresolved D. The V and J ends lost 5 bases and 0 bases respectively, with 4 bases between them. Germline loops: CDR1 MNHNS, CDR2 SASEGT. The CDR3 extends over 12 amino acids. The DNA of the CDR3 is TGTGCCAGCAGTCTTATGAACACTGAAGCTTTCTTT. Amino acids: CASSLMNTEAFF.

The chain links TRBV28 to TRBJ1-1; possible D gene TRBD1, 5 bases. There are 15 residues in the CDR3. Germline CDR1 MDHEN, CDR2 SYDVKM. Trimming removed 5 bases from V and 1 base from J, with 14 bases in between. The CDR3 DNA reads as TGTGCCAGCAGTGCTAATACAGGCTGGAACACTGAAGCTTTCTTT. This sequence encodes CASSANTGWNTEAFF.

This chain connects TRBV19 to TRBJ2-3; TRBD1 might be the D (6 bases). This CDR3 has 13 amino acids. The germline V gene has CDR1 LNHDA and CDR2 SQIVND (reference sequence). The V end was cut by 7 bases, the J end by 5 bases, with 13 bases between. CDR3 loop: CASMATGRDTQYF. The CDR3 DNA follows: TGTGCCAGTATGGCGACAGGAAGAGATACGCAGTATTTT.